This TCR beta chain was recorded in a study of immune cell composition in non-small cell lung cancer. The data were produced by immunoSEQ multiplex PCR, yet TCRdb's version contains in-frame clones alone and is incomplete. The sample yields 3,000 to 4,000 clones, approximately 71% seen once. Trimming left V 8 bases short and J 4 bases short, with 9 bases between. CDR3 size: 12 residues. Per germline, CDR1 MNHEY and CDR2 SMNVEV (reference sequence). Normal lung sampling was at least 3 cm from the tumour, as distant as possible. This TCR was sampled from a human donor with non-small cell lung cancer. Sample: non-adjacent lung tissue. The chain employs TRBV27 and TRBJ1-5; D not resolved. The CDR3 sequence: CASGFSNQPQHF. The CDR3 DNA is TGTGCCAGCGGCTTTTCAAATCAGCCCCAGCATTTT.